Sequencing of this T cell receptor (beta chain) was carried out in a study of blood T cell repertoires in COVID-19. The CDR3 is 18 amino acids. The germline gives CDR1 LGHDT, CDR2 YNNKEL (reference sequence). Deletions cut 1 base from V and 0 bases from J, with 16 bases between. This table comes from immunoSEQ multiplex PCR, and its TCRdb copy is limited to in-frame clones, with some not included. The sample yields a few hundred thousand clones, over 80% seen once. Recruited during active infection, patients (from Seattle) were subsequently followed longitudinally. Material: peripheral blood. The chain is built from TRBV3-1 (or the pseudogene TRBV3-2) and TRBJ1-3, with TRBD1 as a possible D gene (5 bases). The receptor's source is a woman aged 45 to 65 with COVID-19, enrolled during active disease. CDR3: CASSQGGLLASSGNTIYF. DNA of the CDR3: TGTGCCAGCAGCCAAGGGGGACTCCTTGCGAGCTCTGGAAACACCATATATTTT.